Following are 3 T cell receptor beta chains from one sample sequenced in a study of T cell repertoires in cytomegalovirus infection. Via MiXCR, TCRdb re-called the reads, giving one row per CDR3 protein. The sample consists of 740,000 or so distinct CDR3 sequences, approximately 34% of them appearing once. Sequencing used PBMCs. The receptors were gathered from a human donor in good health (CMV status not recorded). Some clones in this sample may be carry-over from other donors' samples.

J is TRBJ1-1 and V is TRBV7-8; maybe TRBD1 (6 bases). V gave up 5 bases and J gave up 0 bases, with 16 bases separating them. Germline-derived CDR1 and CDR2 are SGHVS and FQNEAQ. CDR3 length: 16 residues. CDR3 in DNA: TGTGCCAGCAGCCCGGCGGGGGGCAGAGTGAACACTGAAGCTTTCTTT. It translates to CASSPAGGRVNTEAFF.

The chain carries TRBV5-4 and TRBJ1-1; no clear D. Per the germline V gene, CDR1 is SGHNT and CDR2 is YYREEE (reference sequence). The CDR3 has 15 amino acids. The V gene lost 0 bases and the J gene lost 4 bases, with 13 bases spanning the gap. The CDR3 DNA reads TGTGCCAGCAGCTTGGTAGTGAGCGGCAGCACTGAAGCTTTCTTT. As protein: CASSLVVSGSTEAFF. The full variable domain, with the rest looked up from reference TRBV5-4 and TRBJ1-1, is ETGVTQSPTHLIKTRGQQVTLRCSSQSGHNTVSWYQQALGQGPQFIFQYYREEENGRGNFPPRFSGLQFPNYSSELNVNALELDDSALYLCASSLVVSGSTEAFFGQGTRLTVV.

This chain connects TRBV20-1 to TRBJ2-7, with a weak D call TRBD2 (6 bases). CDR1 is DFQATT and CDR2 is SNEGSKA in the germline V gene (reference sequence). V gave up 5 bases and J gave up 6 bases, with 11 bases separating them. The CDR3 length is 11 residues. The CDR3 coding sequence is TGCAGTGCTGCGGGGACCACCGAGCAGTACTTC. Translating gives CSAAGTTEQYF.